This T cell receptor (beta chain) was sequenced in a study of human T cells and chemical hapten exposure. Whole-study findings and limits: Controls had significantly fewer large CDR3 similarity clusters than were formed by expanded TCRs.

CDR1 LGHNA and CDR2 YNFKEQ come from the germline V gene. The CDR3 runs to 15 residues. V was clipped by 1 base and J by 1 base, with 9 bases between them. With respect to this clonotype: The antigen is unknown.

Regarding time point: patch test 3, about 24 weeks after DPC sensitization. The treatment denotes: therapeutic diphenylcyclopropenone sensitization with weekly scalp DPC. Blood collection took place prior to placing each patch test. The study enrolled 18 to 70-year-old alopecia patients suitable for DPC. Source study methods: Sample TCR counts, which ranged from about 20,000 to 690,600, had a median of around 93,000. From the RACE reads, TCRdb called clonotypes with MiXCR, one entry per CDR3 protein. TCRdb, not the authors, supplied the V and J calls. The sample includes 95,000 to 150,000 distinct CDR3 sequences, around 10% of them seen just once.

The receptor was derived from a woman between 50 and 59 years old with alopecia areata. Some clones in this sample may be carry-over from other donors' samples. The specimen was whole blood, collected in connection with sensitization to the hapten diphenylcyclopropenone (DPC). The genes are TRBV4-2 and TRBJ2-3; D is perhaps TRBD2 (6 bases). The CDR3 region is CASSQAGGGTDTQYF. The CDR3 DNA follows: TGTGCCAGCAGCCAAGCCGGCGGGGGCACAGATACGCAGTATTTT.